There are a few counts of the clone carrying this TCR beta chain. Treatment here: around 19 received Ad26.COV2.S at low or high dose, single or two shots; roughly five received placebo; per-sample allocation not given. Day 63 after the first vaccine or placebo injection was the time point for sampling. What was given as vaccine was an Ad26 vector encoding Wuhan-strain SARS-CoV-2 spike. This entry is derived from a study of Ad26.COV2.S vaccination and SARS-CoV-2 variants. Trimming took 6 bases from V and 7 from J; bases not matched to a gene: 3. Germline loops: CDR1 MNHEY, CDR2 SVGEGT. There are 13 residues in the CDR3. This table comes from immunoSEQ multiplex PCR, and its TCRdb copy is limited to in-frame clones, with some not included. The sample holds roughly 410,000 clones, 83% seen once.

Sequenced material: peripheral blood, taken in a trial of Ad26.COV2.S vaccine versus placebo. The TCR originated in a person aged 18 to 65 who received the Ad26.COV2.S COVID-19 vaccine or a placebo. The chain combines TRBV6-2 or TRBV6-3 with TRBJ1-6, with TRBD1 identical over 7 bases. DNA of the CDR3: TGTGCCAGCAGCGACAGGGTCAATTCACCCCTCCACTTT. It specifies CASSDRVNSPLHF.